Sequencing of this T cell receptor beta chain was carried out in a study of blood T cell repertoires in COVID-19. The V end lost 6 bases, the J end lost 7 bases, and 10 bases lay between the germline ends. CDR1 LNHDA and CDR2 SQIVND come from the germline V gene (reference sequence). This CDR3 is 12 amino acids long. TCRdb keeps only in-frame clones here, not all; method: immunoSEQ multiplex PCR. The table includes approximately 230,000 clones, approximately 81% detected once. The chain combines TRBV19 with TRBJ1-5; D might be TRBD1 (6 bases). This TCR was recovered from a man aged 30 to 45 with active or convalescent COVID-19. The sequenced sample consisted of peripheral blood. For the CDR3, the DNA is TGTGCCAGTAGCACGGGGGGCCAGCCCCAGCATTTT. Translating gives CASSTGGQPQHF.